The 12 T cell receptor beta chains listed next were all sequenced from one sample in a study of T-cell memory formation after mild COVID-19. MiXCR, run by TCRdb on the 5' RACE reads, gives a single entry per CDR3 protein. The table records a few hundred thousand distinct CDR3 sequences, over 20% of them present only once. Sequencing was done on a sample of PBMCs or a T cell subset sorted from them (not recorded which). The receptor source for this set is an adult woman who had mild COVID-19 (a few samples of this study predate the infection). Cell type and time point are not known.

This clonotype was seen more than once but under ten times. The chain has TRBV2 and TRBJ2-3; 7 bases are shared with TRBD2. CDR3 size: 14 residues. Germline V CDR1 and CDR2: SNHLY, FYNNEI. Unmatched junction bases numbered 5, after V lost 4 bases and J lost 4 bases. CDR3 nucleotide sequence: TGTGCCAGCAGTGGGGGAGGGGCCCCAGATACGCAGTATTTT. Amino acids: CASSGGGAPDTQYF.

This clonotype has just one count. The chain uses TRBV4-3 and TRBJ2-3, with a tentative D call TRBD1 (6 bases). This CDR3 has 14 amino acids. V lost 4 bases and J 2 bases, leaving 10 bases between the germline ends. Germline-derived CDR1 and CDR2 are LGHNA and YSLEER. The CDR3: CASSPDRFTDTQYF. In DNA form, the CDR3 reads TGCGCCAGCAGCCCCGACAGGTTCACAGATACGCAGTATTTT.

A few counts support this clonotype. The chain employs TRBV12-3 or TRBV12-4 and TRBJ2-3; D uncertain. With 11 bases removed from V and 1 base from J, the gap between germline ends came to 10 bases. The CDR3 loop spans 12 amino acids. The CDR3 sequence is CALRWGTDTQYF. The CDR3 nucleotides read TGTGCCCTCCGGTGGGGCACAGATACGCAGTATTTT.

The V and J genes are TRBV12-3 or TRBV12-4 and TRBJ2-5, with D possibly TRBD1 on 6 matching bases. The CDR3 length is 13 residues. V lost 6 bases and J 5 bases, leaving 13 bases between the germline ends. In nucleotides, the CDR3 is TGTGCCAGCAGCCCCGGACAGATGGAGACCCAGTACTTC. This codes for CASSPGQMETQYF.

In DNA form, the CDR3 reads TGTGCCAGCAGCTTAGGTGGGACAACTAATGAAAAACTGTTTTTT. Protein: CASSLGGTTNEKLFF. This chain connects TRBV11-2 to TRBJ1-4; no firm D call. Germline V gene data show CDR1 as SGHAT and CDR2 as FQNNGV. Trimming removed 1 base at V and 0 bases at J, with 6 bases between. The CDR3 totals 15 residues.

The V gene is TRBV7-2, the J gene TRBJ1-1; D possibly corresponds to TRBD1 (6 bases). Trimming removed 4 bases from V and 0 bases from J, with 6 bases in between. The CDR3 extends over 13 amino acids. The germline gives CDR1 SGHTA, CDR2 FQGNSA. CDR3 residues: CASSWGLNTEAFF. The CDR3 DNA reads TGTGCCAGCAGCTGGGGGCTGAACACTGAAGCTTTCTTT.

This chain links TRBV13 with TRBJ1-2; maybe TRBD1 (5 bases). Germline CDR1 reads PRHDT; CDR2 reads FYEKMQ (reference sequence). The CDR3 length is 17 residues. Trimming removed 3 bases from V and 1 base from J, with 18 bases in between. The CDR3 region has the DNA TGTGCCAGCAGCTTTTCAGGACACCCAACAGTTAACTATGGCTACACCTTC. Residues: CASSFSGHPTVNYGYTF.

This clonotype was seen a few times. The chain recombines TRBV2 with TRBJ1-5, with D perhaps TRBD1 (5 bases). V shed 6 bases and J shed 4 bases, with 16 bases lying between them. Germline V gene lookup returns CDR1 SNHLY and CDR2 FYNNEI. The CDR3 has 15 amino acids. The CDR3 nucleotides read TGTGCCAGCAGCGACCGGAGACGGGGGAATCAGCCCCAGCATTTT. Translated, it gives CASSDRRRGNQPQHF.

This clonotype was detected only a few times. The chain combines TRBV30 with TRBJ2-1; TRBD2 agrees at 13 bases. With V trimmed by 4 bases and J by 9 bases, 9 bases remained unmatched. The CDR3 consists of 15 residues. Germline values: CDR1 GTSNPN, CDR2 SVGIG (reference sequence). CDR3 residues: CAWNGLAGVVGEQFF. As DNA, the CDR3 is TGTGCCTGGAACGGACTAGCGGGAGTAGTAGGTGAGCAGTTCTTC.

This clonotype was detected a few times. This chain uses TRBV7-2 with TRBJ2-1; tentative D call: TRBD2 (6 bases). V shed 4 bases and J shed 10 bases, with 14 bases lying between them. The CDR3 sequence is 13 residues long. Germline V gene lookup returns CDR1 SGHTA and CDR2 FQGNSA. The CDR3 here is CASSYPGLGEQFF. The CDR3 DNA is TGTGCCAGCAGCTACCCGGGACTCGGAGAGCAGTTCTTC.

The chain combines TRBV20-1 with TRBJ1-1; maybe TRBD1 (5 bases). Germline V gives CDR1 DFQATT, CDR2 SNEGSKA (reference sequence). CDR3 size: 16 residues. Between the trimmed V and J ends, which lost 0 bases and 5 bases, there was a span of 19 bases. The CDR3 sequence: CSARDRDQMPGTEAFF. As DNA, the CDR3 is TGCAGTGCTAGAGATAGGGACCAAATGCCCGGAACTGAAGCTTTCTTT.

In this sample, this clonotype turned up a few times. The chain combines TRBV5-1 with TRBJ2-3, with 7 bases aligning to TRBD2. The V and J ends lost 4 bases and 4 bases, in that order; junction bases with no gene match: 6. Germline V CDR1 and CDR2: SGHRS, YFSETQ. CDR3 length: 14 amino acids. In DNA form, the CDR3 reads TGCGCCAGCAGCCCCCCTAGCGGAGCAGATACGCAGTATTTT. This encodes CASSPPSGADTQYF.